This TCR beta chain appears in the sequencing data of a study of CD8+CD57+ T cells in acquired aplastic anemia. Study outcomes and limitations: Patients' CD8+CD57+ cells proved less diverse than their total CD4+ and CD8+ pools, researchers found. Comparison of patients with controls identified some 29 shared CD8+ CDR3 sequences.

This clonotype was found a few times. Its antigen is unknown. Using genomic DNA as the template, TCR beta VDJ and CDR3 profiling was carried out. TCRdb re-derived calls from the reads in MiXCR, one entry per CDR3 protein. This sample carries about 20,000 distinct CDR3 sequences, about 40% of them seen once, and the ten largest clones take 80% to 90%. In patients chosen for sequencing, flow cytometry had shown CD8+CD57+ cell expansion. Additional sequencing covered CD8+CD57+ effector memory cells in about 15% of the 12 patients. The clonotype originates from a human donor with aplastic anemia. Sequenced sample: CD8+CD57+ T cells sorted from PBMCs. The subset denotes: bead-enriched CD8+CD57+ effector memory T cells from SAA patients.

This CDR3 reads CASNPEGHRNEQFF. For the CDR3, the DNA is TGTGCCAGCAACCCGGAGGGCCACCGAAATGAGCAGTTCTTC. J is TRBJ2-1 and V is TRBV7-8, with TRBD2 as a possible D gene (6 bases). This CDR3 is 14 amino acids long. V was trimmed by 7 bases and J by 7 bases, leaving 17 bases between them. Germline CDR1 reads SGHVS; CDR2 reads FQNEAQ.